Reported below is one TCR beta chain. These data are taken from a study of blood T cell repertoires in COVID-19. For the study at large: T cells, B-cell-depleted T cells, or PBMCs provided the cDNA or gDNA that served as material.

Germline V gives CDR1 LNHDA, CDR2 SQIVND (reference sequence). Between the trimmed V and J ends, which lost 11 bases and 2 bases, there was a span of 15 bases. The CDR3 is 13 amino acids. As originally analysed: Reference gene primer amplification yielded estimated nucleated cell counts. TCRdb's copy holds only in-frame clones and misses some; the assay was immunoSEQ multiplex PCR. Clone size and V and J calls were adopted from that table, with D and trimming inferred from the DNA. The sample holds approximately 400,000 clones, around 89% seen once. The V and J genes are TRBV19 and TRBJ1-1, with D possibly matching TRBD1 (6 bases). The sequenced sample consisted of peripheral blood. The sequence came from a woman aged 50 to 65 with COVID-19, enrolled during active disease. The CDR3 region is CAVSGTPNTEAFF. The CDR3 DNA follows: TGTGCCGTTTCCGGGACACCAAACACTGAAGCTTTCTTT.